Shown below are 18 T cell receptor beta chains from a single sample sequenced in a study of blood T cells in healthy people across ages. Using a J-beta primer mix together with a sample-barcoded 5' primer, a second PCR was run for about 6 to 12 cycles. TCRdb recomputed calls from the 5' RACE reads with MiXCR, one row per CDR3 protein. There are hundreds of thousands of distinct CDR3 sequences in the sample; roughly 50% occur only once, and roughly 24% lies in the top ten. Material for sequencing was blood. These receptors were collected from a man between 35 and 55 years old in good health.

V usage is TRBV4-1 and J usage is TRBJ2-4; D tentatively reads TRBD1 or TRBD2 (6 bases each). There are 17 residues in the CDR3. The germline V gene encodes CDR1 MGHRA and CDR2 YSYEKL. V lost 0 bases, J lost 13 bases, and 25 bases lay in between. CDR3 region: CASSQDLYRVRPGEQYF. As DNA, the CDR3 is TGCGCCAGCAGCCAAGATTTGTACAGGGTCCGACCGGGAGAGCAGTACTTC.

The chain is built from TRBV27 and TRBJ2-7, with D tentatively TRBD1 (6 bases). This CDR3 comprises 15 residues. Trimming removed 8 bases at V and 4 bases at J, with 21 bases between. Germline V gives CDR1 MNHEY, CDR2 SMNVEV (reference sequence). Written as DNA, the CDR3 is TGTGCCAGCGCAACAGGGTTCACAACGTGGTACGAGCAGTACTTC. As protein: CASATGFTTWYEQYF.

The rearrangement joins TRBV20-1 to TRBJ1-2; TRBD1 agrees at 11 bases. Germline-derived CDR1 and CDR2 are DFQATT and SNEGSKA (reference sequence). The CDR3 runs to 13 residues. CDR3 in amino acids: CTGQGAYQYGYTF. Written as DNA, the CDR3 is TGCACCGGACAGGGGGCGTATCAGTATGGCTACACCTTC.

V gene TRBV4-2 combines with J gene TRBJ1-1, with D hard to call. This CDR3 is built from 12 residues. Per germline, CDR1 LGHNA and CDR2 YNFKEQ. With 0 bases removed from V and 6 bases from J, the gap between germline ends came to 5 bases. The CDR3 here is CASSQDTPEAFF. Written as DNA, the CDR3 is TGTGCCAGCAGCCAAGATACCCCTGAAGCTTTCTTT.

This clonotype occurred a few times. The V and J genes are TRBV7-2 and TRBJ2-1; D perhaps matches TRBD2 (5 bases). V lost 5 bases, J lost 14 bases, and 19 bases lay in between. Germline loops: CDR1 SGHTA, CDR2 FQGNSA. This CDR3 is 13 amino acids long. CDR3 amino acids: CASSNLGARRKFF. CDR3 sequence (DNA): TGTGCCAGCAGCAATCTGGGAGCGCGCCGCAAGTTCTTC.

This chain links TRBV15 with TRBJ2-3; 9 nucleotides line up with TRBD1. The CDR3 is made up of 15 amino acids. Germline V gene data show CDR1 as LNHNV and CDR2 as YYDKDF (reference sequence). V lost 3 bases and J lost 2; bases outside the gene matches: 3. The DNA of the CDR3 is TGTGCCACCAGCAGGCGGACAGGGGACACAGATACGCAGTATTTT. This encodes CATSRRTGDTDTQYF.

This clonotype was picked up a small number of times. As DNA, the CDR3 is TGTGCCAGCAGGCCCGGGGGGGTTGGTAATGAAAAACTGTTTTTT. Translation: CASRPGGVGNEKLFF. The chain recombines TRBV7-2 with TRBJ1-4; TRBD1 is a possible D gene (5 bases). This CDR3 is 15 amino acids long. Looked up from germline, CDR1 is SGHTA and CDR2 is FQGNSA. Trimming cost V 6 bases and J 4 bases, with 15 bases left between them.

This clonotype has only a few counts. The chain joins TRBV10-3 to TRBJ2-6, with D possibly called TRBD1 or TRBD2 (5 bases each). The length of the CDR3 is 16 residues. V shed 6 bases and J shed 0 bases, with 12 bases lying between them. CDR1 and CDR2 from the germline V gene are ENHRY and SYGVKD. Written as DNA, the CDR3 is TGTGCCATCAGCAACATGGGGACCTCTGGGGCCAACGTCCTGACTTTC. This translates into CAISNMGTSGANVLTF.

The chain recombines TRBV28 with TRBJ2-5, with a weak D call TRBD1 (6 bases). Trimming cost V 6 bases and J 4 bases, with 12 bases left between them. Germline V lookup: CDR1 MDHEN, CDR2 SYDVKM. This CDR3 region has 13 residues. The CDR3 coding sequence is TGTGCCAGCAGATCCAGGGGAAGAGAGACCCAGTACTTC. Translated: CASRSRGRETQYF. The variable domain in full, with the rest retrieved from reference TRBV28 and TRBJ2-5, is DVKVTQSSRYLVKRTGEKVFLECVQDMDHENMFWYRQDPGLGLRLIYFSYDVKMKEKGDIPEGYSVSREKKERFSLILESASTNQTSMYLCASRSRGRETQYFGPGTRLLVL.

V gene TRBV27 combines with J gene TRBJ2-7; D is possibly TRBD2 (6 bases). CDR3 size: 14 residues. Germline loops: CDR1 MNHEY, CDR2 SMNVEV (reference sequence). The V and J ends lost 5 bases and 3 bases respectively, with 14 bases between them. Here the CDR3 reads CASSPGTAVYEQYF. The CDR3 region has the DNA TGTGCCAGCAGTCCCGGGACTGCGGTCTACGAGCAGTACTTC.

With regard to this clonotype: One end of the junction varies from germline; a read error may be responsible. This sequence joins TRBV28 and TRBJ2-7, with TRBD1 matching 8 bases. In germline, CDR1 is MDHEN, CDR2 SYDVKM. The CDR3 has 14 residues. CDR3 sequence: CVSRLLRQGLEQYF. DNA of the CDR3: TGTGTCAGCAGACTTCTACGACAGGGGCTCGAGCAGTACTTC.

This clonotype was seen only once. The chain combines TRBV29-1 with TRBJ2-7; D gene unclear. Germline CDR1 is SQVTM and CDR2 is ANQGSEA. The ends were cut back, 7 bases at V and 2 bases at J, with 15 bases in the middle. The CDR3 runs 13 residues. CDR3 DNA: TGCAGCGGTGACGACGGCAATGCCTACGAGCAGTACTTC. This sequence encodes CSGDDGNAYEQYF.

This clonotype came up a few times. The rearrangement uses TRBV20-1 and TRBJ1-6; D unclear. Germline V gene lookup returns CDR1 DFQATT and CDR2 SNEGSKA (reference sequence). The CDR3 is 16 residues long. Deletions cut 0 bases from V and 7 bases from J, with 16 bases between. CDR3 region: CSARDVRGVGNSPLHF. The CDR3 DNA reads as TGCAGTGCTAGAGATGTGCGGGGTGTCGGGAATTCACCCCTCCACTTT.

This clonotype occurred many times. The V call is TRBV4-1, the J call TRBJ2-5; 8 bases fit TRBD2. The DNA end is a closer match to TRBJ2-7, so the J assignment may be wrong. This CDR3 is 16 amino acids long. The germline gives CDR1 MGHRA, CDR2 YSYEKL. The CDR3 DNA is TGCGCCAGCAGCCAAGCTTTGCGGGGGGCAAGATGCGAGCAGTACTTC. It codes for CASSQALRGARCEQYF.

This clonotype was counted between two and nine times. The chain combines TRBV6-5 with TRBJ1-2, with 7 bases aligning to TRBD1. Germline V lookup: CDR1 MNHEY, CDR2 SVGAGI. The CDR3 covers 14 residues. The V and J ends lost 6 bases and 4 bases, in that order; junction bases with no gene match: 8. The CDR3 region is CASRQGRTGYGYTF. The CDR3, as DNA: TGTGCCAGCAGGCAAGGGAGGACAGGCTATGGCTACACCTTC.

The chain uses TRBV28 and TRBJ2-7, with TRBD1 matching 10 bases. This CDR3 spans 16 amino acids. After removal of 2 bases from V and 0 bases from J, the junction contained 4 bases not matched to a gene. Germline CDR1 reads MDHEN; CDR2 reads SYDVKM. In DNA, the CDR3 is TGTGCCAGCAGTTTACCTCGGACAGGGGGCTCCTACGAGCAGTACTTC. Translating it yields CASSLPRTGGSYEQYF.

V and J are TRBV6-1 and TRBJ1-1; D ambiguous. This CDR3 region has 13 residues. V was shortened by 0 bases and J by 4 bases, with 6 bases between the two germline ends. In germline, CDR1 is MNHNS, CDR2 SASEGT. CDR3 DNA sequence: TGTGCCAGCAGTGAAGCAGTCTCCACTGAAGCTTTCTTT. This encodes CASSEAVSTEAFF.

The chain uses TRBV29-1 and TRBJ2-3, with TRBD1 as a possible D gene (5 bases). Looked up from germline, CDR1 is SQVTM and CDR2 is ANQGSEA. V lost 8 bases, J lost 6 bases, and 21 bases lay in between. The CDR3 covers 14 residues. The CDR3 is CSSLVQGQWDTQYF. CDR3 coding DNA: TGCAGCTCTCTCGTCCAGGGCCAATGGGATACGCAGTATTTT.